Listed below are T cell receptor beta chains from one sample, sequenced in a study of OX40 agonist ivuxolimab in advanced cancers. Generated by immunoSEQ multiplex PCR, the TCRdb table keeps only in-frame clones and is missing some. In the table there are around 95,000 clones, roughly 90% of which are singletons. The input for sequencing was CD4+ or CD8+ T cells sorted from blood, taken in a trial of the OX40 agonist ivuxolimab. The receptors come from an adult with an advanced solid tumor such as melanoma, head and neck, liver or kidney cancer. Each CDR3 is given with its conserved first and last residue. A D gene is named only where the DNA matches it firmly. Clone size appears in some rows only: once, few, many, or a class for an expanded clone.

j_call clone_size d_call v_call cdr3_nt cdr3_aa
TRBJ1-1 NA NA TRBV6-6 TGTGCCAGCAGTTACTCGGGGGCGCGAACTGAAGCTTTCTTT CASSYSGARTEAFF
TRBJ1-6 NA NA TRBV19 TGTGCCACAGGGGAAGATTCACCCCTCCACTTT CATGEDSPLHF
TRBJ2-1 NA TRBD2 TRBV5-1 TGCGCCAGCAGCCATCTAGCGGAGGGTGAGCAGTTCTTC CASSHLAEGEQFF
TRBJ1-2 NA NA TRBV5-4 TGTGCCAGCAGGGCTAACGAGGGGCCTACGGCTGGCTACACCTTC CASRANEGPTAGYTF
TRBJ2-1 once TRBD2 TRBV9 TGTGCCAGCAGCGTAGCTCGTCTAGCGGGACATTACAATGAGCAGTTCTTC CASSVARLAGHYNEQFF
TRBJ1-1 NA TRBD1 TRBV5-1 TGCGCCAGCAGGGTGGGACAGGGGAGGAGCACTGAAGCTTTCTTT CASRVGQGRSTEAFF
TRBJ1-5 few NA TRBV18 TGTGCCAGCTCATATCATAGCAATCAGCCCCAGCATTTT CASSYHSNQPQHF
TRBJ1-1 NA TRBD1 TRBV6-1 TGTGCCAGCAGTCGACAGGGTAAAGCTTTCTTT CASSRQGKAFF
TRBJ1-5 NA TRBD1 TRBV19 TGTGCCAGTAGCGGACAGGGGGCGGATCAGCCCCAGCATTTT CASSGQGADQPQHF
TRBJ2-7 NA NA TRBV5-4 TGTGCCAGCAGCTTATCGGACGGCTACGAGCAGTACTTC CASSLSDGYEQYF
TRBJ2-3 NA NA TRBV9 TGTGCCAGCAGCGTAGGATTAGGGGTCGGGAGAGATACGCAGTATTTT CASSVGLGVGRDTQYF
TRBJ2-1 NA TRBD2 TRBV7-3 TGTGCCAGCAGCGCCCGGCTAGCGGGCCACAATGAGCAGTTCTTC CASSARLAGHNEQFF
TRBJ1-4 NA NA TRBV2 TGTGCCAGCAGTGAATGGGGAGAGGAAGAAAAACTGTTTTTT CASSEWGEEEKLFF
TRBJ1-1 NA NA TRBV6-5 TGTGCCAGCAAATCCGGACAGTTCACTGAAGCTTTCTTT CASKSGQFTEAFF
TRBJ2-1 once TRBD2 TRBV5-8 TGTGCCAGCACCCCTCCGGGACTAGCGGGAAAACCTGGGTTCTTC CASTPPGLAGKPGFF
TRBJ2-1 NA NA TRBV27 TGTGCCAGCAGTTTAATCGGCAACAATGAGCAGTTCTTC CASSLIGNNEQFF
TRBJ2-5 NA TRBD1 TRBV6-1 TGTGCCAGCAGTGCGCAGGGGGCCCGGGAGACCCAGTACTTC CASSAQGARETQYF
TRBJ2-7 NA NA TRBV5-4 TGTGCCAGCAGCTTATCCGACAGTTCCTACGAGCAGTACTTC CASSLSDSSYEQYF
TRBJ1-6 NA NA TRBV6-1 TGTGCCAGCAGTGAACAGCTCAATTCACCCCTCCACTTT CASSEQLNSPLHF
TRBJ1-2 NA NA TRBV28 TGTGCCAGCAGTTTAAATGGGGTACTCCCTCTAGGCTATGGCTACACCTTC CASSLNGVLPLGYGYTF
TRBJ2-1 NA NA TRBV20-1 TGCAGTGCTAGAAAGGCTAAGCAGTTCTTC CSARKAKQFF
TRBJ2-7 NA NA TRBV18 TGTGCCAGCTCACCTATTGTGGGACCTGCCTACGAGCAGTACTTC CASSPIVGPAYEQYF
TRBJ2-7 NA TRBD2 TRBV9 TGTGCCAGCAGCGTTTCAACTAGCGGCTCCTACGAGCAGTACTTC CASSVSTSGSYEQYF
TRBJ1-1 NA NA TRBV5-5 TGTGCCAGCAGCTTCTTGGGGGAATTAGACACTGAAGCTTTCTTT CASSFLGELDTEAFF
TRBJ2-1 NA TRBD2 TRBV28 TGTGCCAGCATTCTAGCGGGAGCTAATGAGCAGTTCTTC CASILAGANEQFF
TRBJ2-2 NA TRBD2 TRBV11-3 TGTGCCAGCAGTTTAGATGGCGGGAGACGGGGCGGGGAGCTGTTTTTT CASSLDGGRRGGELFF
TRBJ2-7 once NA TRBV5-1 TGCGCCAGCAACTCAGCCTACGAGCAGTACTTC CASNSAYEQYF
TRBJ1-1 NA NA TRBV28 TGTGCCAGCAAAGAAGCGGGAGGTTACACTGAAGCTTTCTTT CASKEAGGYTEAFF
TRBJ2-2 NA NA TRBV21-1 TGTGCCAGCAGCAACTCCTGGTGGGGGGCTAAGACCGGGGAGCTGTTTTTT CASSNSWWGAKTGELFF
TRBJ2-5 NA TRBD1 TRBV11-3 TGTGCCAGCAGCTTAAGACAGGGGACTTCTCAGTACTTC CASSLRQGTSQYF
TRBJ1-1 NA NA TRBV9 TGTGCCAGCAGCGTCACCGGGGGGAGCGTACTAGGGACTGAAGCTTTCTTT CASSVTGGSVLGTEAFF
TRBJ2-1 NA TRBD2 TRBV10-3 TGTGCCATCAGTGAGTCCGGATCGGGACTAGCGGGAGGCAGTAATGAGCAGTTCTTC CAISESGSGLAGGSNEQFF
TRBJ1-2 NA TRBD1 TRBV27 TGTGCCAGCAGGGACAGGGGGATTGGTGGCTACACCTTC CASRDRGIGGYTF
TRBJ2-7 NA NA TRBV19 TGTGCCAGTAGTATAAGGGAGGGGGCGCGTGACGAGCAGTACTTC CASSIREGARDEQYF
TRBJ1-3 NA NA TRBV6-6 TGTGCCAGCAGTTACTCGGAAAGTACTGGAAACACCATATATTTT CASSYSESTGNTIYF
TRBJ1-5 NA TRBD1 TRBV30 TGTGCCTGGAGTGACAAGGGACAGGGGGCCGGTCAGCCCCAGCATTTT CAWSDKGQGAGQPQHF
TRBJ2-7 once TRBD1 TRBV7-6 TGTGCCAGCAGCGGAACGACAGGGGCGACCCACGAGCAGTACTTC CASSGTTGATHEQYF
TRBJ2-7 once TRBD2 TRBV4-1 TGCGCCAGCAGCCAAGAGTCTTCCCTAGCGGGATTTGGATACGAGCAGTACTTC CASSQESSLAGFGYEQYF
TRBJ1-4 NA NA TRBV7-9 TGTGCCAGCAGCTTATACGCGGCTACTGAAAAACTGTTTTTT CASSLYAATEKLFF
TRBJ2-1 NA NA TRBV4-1 TGCGCCAGCAGCCAAGATCTGGTAGGAGGGAAGAATGAGCAGTTCTTC CASSQDLVGGKNEQFF
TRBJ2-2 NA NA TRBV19 TGTGCCAGTAGTATGGGCACAGGGTTAAACACCGGGGAGCTGTTTTTT CASSMGTGLNTGELFF
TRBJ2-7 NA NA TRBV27 TGTGCCAGCAGCCCCCGTAGTCTAGACTACGAGCAGTACTTC CASSPRSLDYEQYF
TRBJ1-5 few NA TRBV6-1 TGTGCCGGCAGGTCACAGGTCAATCAGCCCCAGCATTTT CAGRSQVNQPQHF
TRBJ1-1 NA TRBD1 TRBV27 TGTGCCAGCAGTTCCCGCCCGACAGGGAATCGTCCTGAAGCTTTCTTT CASSSRPTGNRPEAFF
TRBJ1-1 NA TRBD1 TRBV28 TGTGCCAGCAGTTTTCCCGGGACAGGGAAGGGTGAAGCTTTCTTT CASSFPGTGKGEAFF
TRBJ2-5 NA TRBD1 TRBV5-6 TGTGCCAGCAGCGCGCAAGGGGGCGCGGAGACCCAGTACTTC CASSAQGGAETQYF
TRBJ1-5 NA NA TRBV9 TGTGCCAGCAGCCCCAACATCAATCAGCCCCAGCATTTT CASSPNINQPQHF
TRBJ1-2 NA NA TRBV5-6 TGTGCCAGCAGCTTGAAGGATGGCTACACCTTC CASSLKDGYTF